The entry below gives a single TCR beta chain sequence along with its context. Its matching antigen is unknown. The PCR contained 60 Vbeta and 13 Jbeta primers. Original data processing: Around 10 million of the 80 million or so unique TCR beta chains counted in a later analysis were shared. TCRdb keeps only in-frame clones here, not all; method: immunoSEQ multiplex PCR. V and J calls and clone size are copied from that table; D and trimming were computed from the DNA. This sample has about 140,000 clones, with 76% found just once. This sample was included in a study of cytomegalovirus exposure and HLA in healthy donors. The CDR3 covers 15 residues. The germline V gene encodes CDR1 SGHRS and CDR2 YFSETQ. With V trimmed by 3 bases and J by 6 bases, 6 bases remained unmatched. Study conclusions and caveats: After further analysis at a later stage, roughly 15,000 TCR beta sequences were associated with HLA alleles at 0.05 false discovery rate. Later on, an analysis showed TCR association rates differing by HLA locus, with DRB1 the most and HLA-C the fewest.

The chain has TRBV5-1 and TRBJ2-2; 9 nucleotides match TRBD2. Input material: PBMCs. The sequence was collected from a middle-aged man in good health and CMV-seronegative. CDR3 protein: CASSWTSADSGELFF. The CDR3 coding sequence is TGCGCCAGCAGCTGGACTAGCGCGGATTCCGGGGAGCTGTTTTTT.